The rows below give T cell receptor beta chains drawn from one sample of a study of blood T cell repertoires in COVID-19. The repertoire was sequenced with immunoSEQ multiplex PCR; TCRdb's copy has only in-frame clones and lacks some. The table lists about 280,000 clones, 75% to 90% of them singletons. The sequenced sample was PBMCs or T cells enriched from blood (not recorded which). Receptor source: a woman in her twenties or thirties with acute COVID-19. Each CDR3 is given with its conserved first and last residue. D genes are given only for firm matches.

d_call	v_call	j_call	cdr3_aa	cdr3_nt
TRBD1	TRBV19	TRBJ1-6	CASTKDRVRNSPLHF	TGTGCCAGTACCAAGGACAGGGTGCGGAATTCACCCCTCCACTTT
TRBD1	TRBV27	TRBJ2-5	CASSLRFQTGVKAETQYF	TGTGCCAGCAGTCTCCGATTTCAGACAGGGGTCAAGGCAGAGACCCAGTACTTC
TRBD2	TRBV18	TRBJ2-2	CASSLPGLAAGELFF	TGTGCCAGCTCACTACCGGGACTAGCGGCCGGGGAGCTGTTTTTT
TRBD2	TRBV5-1	TRBJ2-1	CASTSGRLAGGNEQFF	TGCGCCAGCACCTCGGGCCGACTAGCGGGAGGGAATGAGCAGTTCTTC
.	TRBV18	TRBJ1-2	CASEPAGHRYGYTF	TGTGCCAGCGAACCAGCGGGACACCGCTATGGCTACACCTTC
.	TRBV21-1	TRBJ1-2	CASSARTGHGYTF	TGTGCCAGCAGCGCCAGGACAGGGCATGGCTACACCTTC
TRBD1	TRBV4-3	TRBJ2-1	CASSQGTGGHGSWNEQFF	TGCGCCAGCAGCCAAGGGACAGGGGGACACGGGAGTTGGAATGAGCAGTTCTTC
.	TRBV7-9	TRBJ2-7	CASSFSPPYEQYF	TGTGCCAGCAGCTTCTCCCCCCCTTACGAGCAGTACTTC
.	TRBV11-2	TRBJ2-7	CASSLGGTRSYEQYF	TGTGCCAGCAGCTTAGGTGGCACCCGATCCTACGAGCAGTACTTC
TRBD2	TRBV6-2/TRBV6-3	TRBJ2-5	CASSSRTSAHLDF	TGTGCCAGCAGTTCTCGGACTAGCGCACATTTGGACTTC